This note documents a single TCR beta chain sequence. The CDR3 totals 14 residues. Germline V gives CDR1 ENHRY, CDR2 SYGVKD. This specimen comes from a study of somatic mutations in cytotoxic T cells in rheumatoid arthritis. Blood donors, with a median age of approximately 61 years (range about 20-70) and 55% female, made up the healthy control group. Clones were sequenced by immunoSEQ multiplex PCR, and TCRdb holds only the in-frame ones, with some missing. The table records 10,000 or so clones, around 81% of them present only once. The sequence was obtained from a woman aged 50 to 60 in good health. The chain joins TRBV10-3 to TRBJ2-5, with a weak D call TRBD1 (6 bases). The J call is uncertain, as TRBJ2-7 better fits the DNA end. The specimen was CD8+ T cells sorted from blood. The CDR3 DNA sequence: TGTGCCATCAGTGAATTGGACAGCTCCTACGAGCAGTACTTC. Its protein is CAISELDSSYEQYF.